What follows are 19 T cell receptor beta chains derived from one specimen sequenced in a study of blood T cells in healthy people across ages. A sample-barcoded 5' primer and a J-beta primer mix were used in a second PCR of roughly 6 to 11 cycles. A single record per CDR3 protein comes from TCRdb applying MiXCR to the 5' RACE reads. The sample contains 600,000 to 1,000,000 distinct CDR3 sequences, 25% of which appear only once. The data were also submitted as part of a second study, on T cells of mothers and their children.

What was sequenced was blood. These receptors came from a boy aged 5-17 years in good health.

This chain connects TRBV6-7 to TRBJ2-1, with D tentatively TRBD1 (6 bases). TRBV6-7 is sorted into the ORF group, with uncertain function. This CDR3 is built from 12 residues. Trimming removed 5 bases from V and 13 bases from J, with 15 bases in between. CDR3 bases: TGTGCCAGCAGTGATCAGAGGGGACAACAGTTCTTC. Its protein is CASSDQRGQQFF.

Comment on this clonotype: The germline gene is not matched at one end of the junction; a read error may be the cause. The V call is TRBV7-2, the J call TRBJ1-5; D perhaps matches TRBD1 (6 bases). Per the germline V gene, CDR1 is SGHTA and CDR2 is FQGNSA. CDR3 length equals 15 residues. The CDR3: CAGSLGQKGNQPQHF. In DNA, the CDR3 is TGTGCCGGCAGCTTAGGACAGAAGGGCAATCAGCCCCAGCATTTT.

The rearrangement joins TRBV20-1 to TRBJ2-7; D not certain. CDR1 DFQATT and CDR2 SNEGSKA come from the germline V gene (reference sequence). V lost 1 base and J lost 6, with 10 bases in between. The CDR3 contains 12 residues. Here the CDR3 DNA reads TGCAGTGCTAGAGGGCCGGCCCCCGAGCAGTACTTC. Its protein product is CSARGPAPEQYF.

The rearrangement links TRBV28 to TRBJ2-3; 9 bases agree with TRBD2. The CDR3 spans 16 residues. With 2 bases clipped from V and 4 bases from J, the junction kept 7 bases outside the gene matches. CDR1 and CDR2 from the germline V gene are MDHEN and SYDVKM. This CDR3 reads CASSLDRAGGADTQYF. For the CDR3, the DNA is TGTGCCAGCAGTTTAGATCGGGCGGGGGGGGCAGATACGCAGTATTTT. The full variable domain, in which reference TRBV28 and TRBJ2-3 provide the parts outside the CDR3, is DVKVTQSSRYLVKRTGEKVFLECVQDMDHENMFWYRQDPGLGLRLIYFSYDVKMKEKGDIPEGYSVSREKKERFSLILESASTNQTSMYLCASSLDRAGGADTQYFGPGTRLTVL.

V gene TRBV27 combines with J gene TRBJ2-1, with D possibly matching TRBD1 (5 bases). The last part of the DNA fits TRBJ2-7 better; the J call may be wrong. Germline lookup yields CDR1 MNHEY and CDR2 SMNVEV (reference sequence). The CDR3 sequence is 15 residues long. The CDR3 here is CASSLSQGPDYEQYF. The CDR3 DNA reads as TGTGCCAGCAGTTTAAGTCAGGGCCCAGACTACGAGCAGTACTTC.

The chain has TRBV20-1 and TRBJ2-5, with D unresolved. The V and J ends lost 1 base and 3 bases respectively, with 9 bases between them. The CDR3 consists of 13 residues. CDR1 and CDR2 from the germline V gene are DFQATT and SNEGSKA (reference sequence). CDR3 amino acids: CSARVFVEETQYF. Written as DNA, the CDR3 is TGCAGTGCTAGAGTTTTTGTGGAAGAGACCCAGTACTTC.

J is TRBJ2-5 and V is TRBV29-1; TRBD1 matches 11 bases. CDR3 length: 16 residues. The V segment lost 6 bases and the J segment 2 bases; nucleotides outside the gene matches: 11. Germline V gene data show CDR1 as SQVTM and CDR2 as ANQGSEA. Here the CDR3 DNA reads TGCAGCGTAGAGACTTACGGGACAGGGGGTCAAGAGACCCAGTACTTC. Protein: CSVETYGTGGQETQYF.

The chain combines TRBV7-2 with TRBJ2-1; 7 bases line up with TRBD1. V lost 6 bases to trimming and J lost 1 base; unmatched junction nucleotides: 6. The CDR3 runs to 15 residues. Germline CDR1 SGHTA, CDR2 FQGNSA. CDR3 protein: CASSSDRASYNEQFF. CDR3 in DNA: TGTGCCAGCAGTTCTGACAGGGCGTCCTACAATGAGCAGTTCTTC.

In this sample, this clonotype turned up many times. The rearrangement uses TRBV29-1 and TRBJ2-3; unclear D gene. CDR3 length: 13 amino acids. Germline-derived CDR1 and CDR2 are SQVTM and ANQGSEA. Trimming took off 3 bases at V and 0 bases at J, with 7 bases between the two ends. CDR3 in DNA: TGCAGCGTTGAGGCATTAAGCACAGATACGCAGTATTTT. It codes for CSVEALSTDTQYF.

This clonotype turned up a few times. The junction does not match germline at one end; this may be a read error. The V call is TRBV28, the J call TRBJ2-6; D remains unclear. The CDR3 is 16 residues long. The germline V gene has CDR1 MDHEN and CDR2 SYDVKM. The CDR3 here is CASGLTVPSGANVLTF. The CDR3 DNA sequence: TGTGCCAGCGGTTTAACAGTCCCCTCTGGGGCCAACGTCCTGACTTTC.

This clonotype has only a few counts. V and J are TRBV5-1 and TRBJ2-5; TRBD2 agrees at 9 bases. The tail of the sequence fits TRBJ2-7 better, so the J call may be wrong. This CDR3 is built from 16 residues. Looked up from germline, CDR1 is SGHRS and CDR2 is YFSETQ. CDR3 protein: CASSLGGTSTAYEQYF. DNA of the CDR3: TGCGCCAGCAGCTTGGGTGGGACTAGCACCGCCTACGAGCAGTACTTC.

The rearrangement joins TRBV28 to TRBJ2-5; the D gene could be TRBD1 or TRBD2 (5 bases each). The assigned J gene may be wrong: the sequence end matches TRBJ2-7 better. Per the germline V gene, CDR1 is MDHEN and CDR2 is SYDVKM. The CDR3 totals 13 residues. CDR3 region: CASSFGGRYEQYF. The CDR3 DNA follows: TGTGCCAGCAGTTTTGGGGGTAGGTACGAGCAGTACTTC.

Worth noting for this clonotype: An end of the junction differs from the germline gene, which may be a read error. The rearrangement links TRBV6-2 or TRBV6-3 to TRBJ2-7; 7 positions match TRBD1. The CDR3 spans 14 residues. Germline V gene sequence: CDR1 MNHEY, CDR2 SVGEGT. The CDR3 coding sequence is TGTGTCAGCAGTTACAGGGGTAACTCCTACGAGCAGTACTTC. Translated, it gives CVSSYRGNSYEQYF.

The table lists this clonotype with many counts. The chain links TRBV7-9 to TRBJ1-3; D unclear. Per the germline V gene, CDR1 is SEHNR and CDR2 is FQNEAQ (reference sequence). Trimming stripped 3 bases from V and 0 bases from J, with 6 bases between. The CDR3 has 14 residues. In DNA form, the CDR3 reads TGTGCCAGCAGCTTCGGCAGCTCTGGAAACACCATATATTTT. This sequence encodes CASSFGSSGNTIYF.

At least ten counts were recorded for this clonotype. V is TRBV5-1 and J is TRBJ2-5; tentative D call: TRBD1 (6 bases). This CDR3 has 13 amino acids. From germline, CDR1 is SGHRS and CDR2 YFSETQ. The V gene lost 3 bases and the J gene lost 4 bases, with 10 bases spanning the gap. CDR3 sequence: CASSSDRSETQYF. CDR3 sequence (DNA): TGCGCCAGCAGCTCCGACAGGTCAGAGACCCAGTACTTC.

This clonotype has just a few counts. CDR3 amino acids: CSATGLAVYNEQFF. CDR3 bases: TGCAGTGCTACGGGGCTAGCGGTGTACAATGAGCAGTTCTTC. This chain joins TRBV20-1 and TRBJ2-1; 7 bases match TRBD2. The CDR3 loop spans 14 amino acids. CDR1 DFQATT and CDR2 SNEGSKA come from the germline V gene (reference sequence). Trimming at V came to 4 bases and at J to 4 bases, leaving 7 bases not matched to a gene.

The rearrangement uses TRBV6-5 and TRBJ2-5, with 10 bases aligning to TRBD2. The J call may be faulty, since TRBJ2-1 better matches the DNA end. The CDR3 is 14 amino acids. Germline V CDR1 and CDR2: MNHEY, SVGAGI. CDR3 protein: CASRPLTSGVEQFF. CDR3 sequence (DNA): TGTGCCAGCAGGCCACTCACTAGCGGGGTCGAGCAGTTCTTC.

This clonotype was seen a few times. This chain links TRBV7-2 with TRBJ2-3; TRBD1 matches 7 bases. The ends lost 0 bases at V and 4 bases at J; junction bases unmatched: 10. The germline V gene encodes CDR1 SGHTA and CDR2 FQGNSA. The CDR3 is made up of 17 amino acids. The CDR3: CASSLARGPISPDTQYF. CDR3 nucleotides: TGTGCCAGCAGCTTAGCTAGGGGGCCTATATCGCCAGATACGCAGTATTTT.

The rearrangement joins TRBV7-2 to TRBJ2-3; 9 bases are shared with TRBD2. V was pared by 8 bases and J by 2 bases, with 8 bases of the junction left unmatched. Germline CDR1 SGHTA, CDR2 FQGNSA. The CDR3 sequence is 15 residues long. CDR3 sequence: CASLGGRAPTDTQYF. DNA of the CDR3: TGTGCCAGCTTGGGCGGGAGGGCCCCCACAGATACGCAGTATTTT.